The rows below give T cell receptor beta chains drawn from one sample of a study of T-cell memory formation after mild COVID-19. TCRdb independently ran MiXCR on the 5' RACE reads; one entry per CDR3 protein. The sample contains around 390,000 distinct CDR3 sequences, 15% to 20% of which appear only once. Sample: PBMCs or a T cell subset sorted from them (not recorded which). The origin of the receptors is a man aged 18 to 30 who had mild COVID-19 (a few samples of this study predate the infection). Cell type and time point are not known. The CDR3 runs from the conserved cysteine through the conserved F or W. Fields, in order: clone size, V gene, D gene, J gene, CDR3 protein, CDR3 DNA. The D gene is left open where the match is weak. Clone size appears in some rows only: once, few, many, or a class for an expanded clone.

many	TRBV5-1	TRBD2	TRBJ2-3	CASSLIPAGGPDTQYF	TGCGCCAGCAGCTTGATTCCAGCGGGGGGGCCGGATACGCAGTATTTT
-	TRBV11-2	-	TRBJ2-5	CASLGGVQETQYF	TGTGCCAGCCTAGGGGGGGTCCAAGAGACCCAGTACTTC
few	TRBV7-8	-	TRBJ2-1	CASSLARVSYNEQFF	TGTGCCAGCAGCTTAGCGAGGGTCTCCTACAATGAGCAGTTCTTC
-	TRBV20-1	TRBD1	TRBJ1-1	CSARRQGANTEAFF	TGCAGTGCTAGGAGACAGGGGGCGAACACTGAAGCTTTCTTT
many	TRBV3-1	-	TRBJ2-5	CASSQDVTQYF	TGTGCCAGCAGCCAAGACGTGACCCAGTACTTC
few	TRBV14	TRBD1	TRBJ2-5	CASSPRTDRGETQYF	TGTGCCAGCAGCCCTCGGACGGACAGGGGAGAGACCCAGTACTTC
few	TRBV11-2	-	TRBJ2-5	CASSLVTPQETQYF	TGTGCCAGCAGCTTAGTTACTCCGCAAGAGACCCAGTACTTC
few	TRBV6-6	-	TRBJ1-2	CASSLLLSQGVYGYTF	TGTGCCAGCAGTTTGCTCCTTTCACAGGGAGTCTATGGCTACACCTTC
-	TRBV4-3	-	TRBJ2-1	CASSQAAAGGHNEQFF	TGCGCCAGCAGCCAAGCAGCGGCCGGAGGCCACAATGAGCAGTTCTTC
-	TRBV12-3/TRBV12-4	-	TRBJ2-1	CASRSRGGEQFF	TGTGCCAGCAGATCCAGGGGAGGAGAGCAGTTCTTC
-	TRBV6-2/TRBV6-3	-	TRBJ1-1	CASSYSPMNTEAFF	TGTGCCAGCAGTTACTCGCCGATGAACACTGAAGCTTTCTTT
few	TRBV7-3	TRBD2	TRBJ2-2	CASSSVAGVDTGELFF	TGTGCCAGCAGCTCCGTAGCGGGGGTGGACACCGGGGAGCTGTTTTTT
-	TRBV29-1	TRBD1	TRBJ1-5	CSYGQGGDSNQPQHF	TGCAGCTATGGACAGGGAGGGGATAGCAATCAGCCCCAGCATTTT
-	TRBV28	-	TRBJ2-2	CASSLGGATTGELFF	TGTGCCAGCAGTTTAGGCGGGGCTACCACCGGGGAGCTGTTTTTT
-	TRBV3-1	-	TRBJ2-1	CASSPTNSFEQFF	TGTGCCAGCAGCCCAACCAACAGCTTCGAGCAGTTCTTC
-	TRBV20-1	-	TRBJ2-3	CSAIGDLTQYF	TGCAGTGCCATCGGGGACCTTACGCAGTATTTT
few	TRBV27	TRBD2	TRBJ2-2	CASTPASGGFGELFF	TGTGCCAGCACTCCCGCCAGCGGGGGGTTCGGGGAGCTGTTTTTT
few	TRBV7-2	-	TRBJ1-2	CASSFSRSGRNYGYTF	TGTGCCAGCAGCTTTTCCCGGAGTGGGCGTAACTATGGCTACACCTTC
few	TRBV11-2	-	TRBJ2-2	CASTPRATNTGELFF	TGTGCCAGCACCCCCCGCGCGACCAACACCGGGGAGCTGTTTTTT
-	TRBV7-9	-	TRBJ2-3	CASYVRASSTDTQYF	TGTGCCAGCTATGTCCGGGCGAGTAGCACAGATACGCAGTATTTT
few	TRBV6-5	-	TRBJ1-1	CASRSEGGGTEAFF	TGTGCCAGCAGGTCCGAGGGGGGTGGCACTGAAGCTTTCTTT
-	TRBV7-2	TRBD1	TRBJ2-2	CASSWTGISGELFF	TGTGCCAGCAGCTGGACAGGGATTAGCGGGGAGCTGTTTTTT
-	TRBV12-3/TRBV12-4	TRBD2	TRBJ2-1	CASILPGTSGVDEQFF	TGTGCCAGCATCCTCCCCGGGACTAGCGGGGTGGATGAGCAGTTCTTC
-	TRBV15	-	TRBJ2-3	CATSRDRIGDTQYF	TGTGCCACCAGCAGAGATCGTATTGGGGATACGCAGTATTTT
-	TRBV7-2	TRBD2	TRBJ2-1	CASSFLTSEQFF	TGTGCCAGCAGCTTCCTGACTAGCGAGCAGTTCTTC
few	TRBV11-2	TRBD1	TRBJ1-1	CASSEGGWTEAFF	TGTGCCAGCAGCGAAGGGGGCTGGACTGAAGCTTTCTTT
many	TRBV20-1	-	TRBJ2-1	CSAPPRTGRNEQFF	TGCAGTGCCCCCCCCAGGACGGGACGCAATGAGCAGTTCTTC
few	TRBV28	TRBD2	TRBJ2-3	CASSPPGAGDTQYF	TGTGCCAGCAGCCCTCCCGGTGCGGGGGACACGCAGTATTTT
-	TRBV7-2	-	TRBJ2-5	CASSHPGIGETQYF	TGTGCCAGCAGCCATCCGGGGATAGGGGAGACCCAGTACTTC
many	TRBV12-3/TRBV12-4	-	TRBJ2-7	CASSWEGGYEQYF	TGTGCCAGCAGTTGGGAAGGGGGCTACGAGCAGTACTTC
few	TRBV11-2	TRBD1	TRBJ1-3	CASSSPGQSTSGNTIYF	TGTGCCAGCAGCTCGCCGGGACAGTCCACCTCTGGAAACACCATATATTTT
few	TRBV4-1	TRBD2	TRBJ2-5	CASSGRGGTQETQYF	TGCGCCAGCAGCGGGCGGGGGGGTACCCAAGAGACCCAGTACTTC
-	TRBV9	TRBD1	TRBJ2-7	CASSVGDRGYEQYF	TGTGCCAGCAGCGTAGGGGACAGGGGCTACGAGCAGTACTTC
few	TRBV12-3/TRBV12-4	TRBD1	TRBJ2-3	CASSGQGVPDTQYF	TGTGCCAGCAGCGGACAGGGCGTCCCAGATACGCAGTATTTT
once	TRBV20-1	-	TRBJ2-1	CSASGTRSYNEQFF	TGCAGTGCTAGCGGGACCCGCTCCTACAATGAGCAGTTCTTC
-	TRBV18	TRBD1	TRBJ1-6	CASSRDSSYNSPLHF	TGTGCCAGCTCGCGGGACAGCTCCTATAATTCACCCCTCCACTTT
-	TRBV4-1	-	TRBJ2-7	CASSPPGQISYEQYF	TGCGCCAGCAGCCCTCCGGGTCAGATCTCCTACGAGCAGTACTTC
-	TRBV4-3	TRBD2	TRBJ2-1	CASSREGLAGTKNEQFF	TGCGCCAGCAGCCGAGAAGGCCTAGCGGGGACCAAGAATGAGCAGTTCTTC
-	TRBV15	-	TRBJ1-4	CATSRDGVRSTNEKLFF	TGTGCCACCAGCAGAGATGGGGTTAGGTCAACTAATGAAAAACTGTTTTTT
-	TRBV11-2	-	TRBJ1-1	CASSVTVNTEAFF	TGTGCCAGCAGCGTGACAGTAAACACTGAAGCTTTCTTT
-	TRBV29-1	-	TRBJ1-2	CSSGRGTDGYTF	TGCAGCTCGGGGAGGGGTACAGATGGCTACACCTTC
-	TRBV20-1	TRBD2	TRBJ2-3	CSAAGTSGGDTDTQYF	TGCAGTGCAGCTGGGACTAGCGGGGGAGACACAGATACGCAGTATTTT
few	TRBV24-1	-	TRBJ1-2	CATSPDTWVYGYTF	TGTGCCACCAGTCCTGACACTTGGGTCTATGGCTACACCTTC
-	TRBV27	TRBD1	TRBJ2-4	CASGDRGAKNIQYF	TGTGCCAGCGGCGACAGGGGAGCCAAAAACATTCAGTACTTC
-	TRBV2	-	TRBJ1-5	CASSGRVNPNQPQHF	TGTGCCAGCAGTGGACGGGTCAACCCCAATCAGCCCCAGCATTTT
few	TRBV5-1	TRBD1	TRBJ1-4	CASSWAGQGFEKLFF	TGCGCCAGCAGCTGGGCGGGACAGGGGTTTGAAAAACTGTTTTTT
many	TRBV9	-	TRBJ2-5	CASSVGPGETQYF	TGTGCCAGCAGCGTAGGGCCCGGGGAGACCCAGTACTTC
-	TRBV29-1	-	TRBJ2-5	CSVDGWGAQETQYF	TGCAGCGTTGATGGGTGGGGGGCCCAAGAGACCCAGTACTTC
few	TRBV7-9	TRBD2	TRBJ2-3	CASSPRTSGGRTDTQYF	TGTGCCAGCAGCCCGAGGACTAGCGGGGGGCGAACAGATACGCAGTATTTT
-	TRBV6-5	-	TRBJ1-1	CASSYWGGWSTEAFF	TGTGCCAGCAGTTACTGGGGGGGTTGGAGCACTGAAGCTTTCTTT
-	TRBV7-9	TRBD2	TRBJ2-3	CASSSRGLAGPRTDTQYF	TGTGCCAGCAGCTCCCGGGGGCTAGCGGGGCCCCGCACAGATACGCAGTATTTT
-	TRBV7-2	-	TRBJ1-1	CASRGFMNTEAFF	TGTGCCAGCAGGGGTTTCATGAACACTGAAGCTTTCTTT
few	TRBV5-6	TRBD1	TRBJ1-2	CASIPGQGYGYTF	TGTGCCAGCATCCCCGGACAGGGCTATGGCTACACCTTC
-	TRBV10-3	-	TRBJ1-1	CAISATGNTEAFF	TGTGCCATCAGTGCGACTGGGAACACTGAAGCTTTCTTT
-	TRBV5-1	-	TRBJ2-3	CASSLGASTSTDTQYF	TGCGCCAGCAGCTTGGGGGCCAGCACTAGCACAGATACGCAGTATTTT
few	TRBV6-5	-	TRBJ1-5	CASSPLVGSNNQPQHF	TGTGCCAGCAGTCCCCTAGTGGGGTCGAATAATCAGCCCCAGCATTTT